A selection of T cell receptor beta chains follows, all from one sample in a study of shared clonotypes between healthy human individuals. The data were produced by immunoSEQ multiplex PCR, yet TCRdb's version contains in-frame clones alone and is incomplete. The sample holds millions of clones, 90% to 95% seen once. The sample was naive CD4+ T cells sorted from blood. These receptors all come from a young man in good health. CDR3s include the opening cysteine and the closing phenylalanine or tryptophan. D genes are given only for firm matches.

D gene	V gene	J gene	CDR3 protein
-	TRBV6-1	TRBJ1-2	CASSEGQAYGYTF
-	TRBV30	TRBJ2-3	CAWDQGYISTDTQYF
-	TRBV6-5	TRBJ1-1	CASSYMSRGDTEAFF
-	TRBV19	TRBJ2-7	CASSPDDRYEQYF
TRBD2	TRBV2	TRBJ2-5	CASSPSGKETQYF
TRBD1	TRBV6-5	TRBJ2-7	CASSTDRGRSYEQYF
-	TRBV18	TRBJ2-3	CASSPPGQAPDTQYF
TRBD1	TRBV11-3	TRBJ2-1	CASSLGDRVNEQFF
-	TRBV6-5	TRBJ2-7	CASRRTQGGSYEQYF
TRBD1	TRBV9	TRBJ1-3	CASSRDSSSGNTIYF
-	TRBV4-1	TRBJ2-3	CASSRSPGVPTDTQYF
-	TRBV9	TRBJ2-7	CASSVGPEGSEQYF
TRBD1	TRBV7-2	TRBJ2-3	CASSLQWTGSDTQYF
-	TRBV10-1	TRBJ1-6	CASSGSSYNSPLHF
-	TRBV9	TRBJ2-7	CASSVDGGGRYEQYF
TRBD1	TRBV11-2	TRBJ1-4	CASSADRVVSANEKLFF
-	TRBV6-5	TRBJ1-5	CASSSDRPRNQPQHF
-	TRBV28	TRBJ1-6	CASSLAYRGVRSPLHF
TRBD1	TRBV5-1	TRBJ2-7	CASSPEGQGYYEQYF
-	TRBV6-5	TRBJ1-4	CASSTSYRANEKLFF
TRBD2	TRBV6-6	TRBJ2-1	CASVLERETGEQFF